The entry below describes one T cell receptor beta chain. These data come from a study of blood T cell repertoires in COVID-19. Method: immunoSEQ multiplex PCR; TCRdb's copy keeps in-frame clones and lacks some. The sample yields under 350,000 clones, approximately 83% seen once. The junction had 5 bases not matched to a gene; V was cut back by 5 bases and J by 7 bases. Germline V CDR1 and CDR2: SGHTA, FQGNSA. The CDR3 sequence is 15 residues long. The clonotype originates from a woman aged 40 to 50 with acute COVID-19. Sequenced material: PBMCs or T cells enriched from blood (not recorded which). The genes are TRBV7-2 and TRBJ1-4; 12 nucleotides match TRBD1. The CDR3 sequence is CASSPGTGGVEKLFF. The CDR3 DNA reads as TGTGCCAGCAGCCCTGGGACAGGGGGCGTTGAAAAACTGTTTTTT.